This T cell receptor beta chain emerged from a study of cytomegalovirus exposure and HLA in healthy donors. PCR used 60 Vbeta primers and 13 Jbeta primers. Produced via immunoSEQ multiplex PCR; TCRdb's table is partial and in-frame only. The data contain more than 95,000 clones, approximately 10% of them singletons. In regard to this clone: Its antigen is undetermined.

Trimming shortened V by 4 bases and J by 3 bases, and 18 bases separated the two germline ends. This CDR3 is built from 17 residues. Germline-derived CDR1 and CDR2 are MGHRA and YSYEKL. General study findings and limits: A later analysis, which compared TCR beta chains of equal frequency, found the HLA-associated ones more clonally expanded.

Sequencing was performed on PBMCs. The genes are TRBV4-1 and TRBJ2-2, with no clear D. The sequence derives from a woman under 30 in good health and CMV-seropositive. The CDR3 nucleotides read TGCGCCAGCAGCCGAAGCGAAATGGAGCCGTACACCGGGGAGCTGTTTTTT. Translating gives CASSRSEMEPYTGELFF.